The sequence of this T cell receptor beta chain was determined in a study of response to subunit inactivated influenza vaccine. The study's findings and limits: Only a handful of new T cells, the authors suggested, are recruited with each seasonal influenza vaccination.

TCRdb processed the RT-PCR reads anew with MiXCR; each CDR3 protein has one entry. This sample has 750,000 to 850,000 distinct CDR3 sequences; about a fifth occur once, and the top ten carry 11%. This clonotype was observed a few times. What it recognizes is unknown. Specimen: PBMCs from blood, collected 5 days after vaccination. The source is a man aged 45 to 65 who received an inactivated influenza vaccine.

The CDR3 is CASSRFGGTDTQYF. As DNA, the CDR3 is TGTGCCAGCAGTCGTTTTGGCGGCACAGATACGCAGTATTTT. The chain employs TRBV12-3 or TRBV12-4 and TRBJ2-3; D not certain. V was cut by 5 bases and J by 1 base, with 10 bases left in between. CDR3 length equals 14 residues.